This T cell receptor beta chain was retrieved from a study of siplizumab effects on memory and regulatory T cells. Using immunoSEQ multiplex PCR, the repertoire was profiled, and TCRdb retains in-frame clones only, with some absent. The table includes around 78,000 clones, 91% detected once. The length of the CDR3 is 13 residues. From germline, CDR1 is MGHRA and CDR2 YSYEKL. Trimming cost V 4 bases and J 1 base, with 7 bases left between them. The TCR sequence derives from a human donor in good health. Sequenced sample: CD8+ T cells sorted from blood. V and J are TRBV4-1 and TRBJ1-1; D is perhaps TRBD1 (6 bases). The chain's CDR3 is CASSRTENTEAFF. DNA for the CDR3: TGCGCCAGCAGCCGGACAGAGAACACTGAAGCTTTCTTT.